This is a list of T cell receptor beta chains from one sample in a study of blood T cells in healthy people across ages. TCRdb processed the 5' RACE reads anew with MiXCR; each CDR3 protein has one entry. The sample holds about 700,000 distinct CDR3 sequences, about a third seen once. The specimen was blood. These receptors came from a woman older than 75 in good health. The CDR3 runs from the conserved cysteine through the conserved F or W. The D gene is left open where the match is weak. Size is omitted from some rows. Given values are once, few, many or a class for expanded clones.

clone_size | d_call | j_call | v_call | cdr3_nt | cdr3_aa
many | - | TRBJ1-1 | TRBV7-3 | TGTGCCAGCAGCTTAACAGGGTGGAGAAACACTGAAGCTTTCTTT | CASSLTGWRNTEAFF
many | TRBD1 | TRBJ2-5 | TRBV2 | TGTGCCAGCAGCGCCGGGACAGGGTTTTGGGAGACCCAGTACTTC | CASSAGTGFWETQYF
many | TRBD1 | TRBJ2-3 | TRBV7-2 | TGTGCCAGCAGCACGGGACAGGCGGGTAGCGGTACGCAGTATTTT | CASSTGQAGSGTQYF
many | - | TRBJ1-5 | TRBV12-3/TRBV12-4 | TGTGCCAGCAAAACAATGGGAGGAACCGACGGGCCCCAGCATTTT | CASKTMGGTDGPQHF
many | - | TRBJ1-1 | TRBV20-1 | TGCAGTGCTAGCGGGGCCCTCAGAGGGAACACTGAAGCTTTCTTT | CSASGALRGNTEAFF
few | TRBD2 | TRBJ2-5 | TRBV13 | TGTGCCAGCAGCTCCCGGGGGGGGGAAGAGACCCAGTACTTC | CASSSRGGEETQYF
- | - | TRBJ1-1 | TRBV6-1 | TGTGCCAGCAGTTCTGAACGGGGGGTGGGGGACACTGAAGCTTTCTTT | CASSSERGVGDTEAFF
- | - | TRBJ1-2 | TRBV6-2/TRBV6-3 | TGCACCAGCAGTTCGGTAGGCTACACCTTC | CTSSSVGYTF
many | TRBD1 | TRBJ2-7 | TRBV6-6 | TGTGCCAGCAGGCAGGACGGGACAGTTTACGAGCAGTACTTC | CASRQDGTVYEQYF
- | - | TRBJ1-5 | TRBV5-1 | TGCGCCAGCAGCTTGGACCCCGACCAACAGCCCCAGCATTTT | CASSLDPDQQPQHF
many | - | TRBJ2-1 | TRBV4-2 | TGTGCCAGCAGCCAAGAGGCTCGATCGAGCTCCTACAATGAGCAGTTCTTC | CASSQEARSSSYNEQFF
- | - | TRBJ2-2 | TRBV5-1 | TGCGCCAGCAGCTTGGGGGATCTCGGCGGGGAGCTGTTTTTT | CASSLGDLGGELFF
many | TRBD2 | TRBJ2-7 | TRBV20-1 | TGCAGTGCTAGCCCCCCTACTAGCGGGGTCTACGAGCAGTACTTC | CSASPPTSGVYEQYF
few | TRBD1 | TRBJ1-1 | TRBV11-2 | TGTGCCAGCAGCCCCAGACAGGGTCTGAACACTGAAGCTTTCTTT | CASSPRQGLNTEAFF
many | - | TRBJ2-5 | TRBV29-1 | TGCAGCGTTGAAGATCCCGAGGGGTCGAGCTGGGAGACCCAGTACTTC | CSVEDPEGSSWETQYF
once | TRBD2 | TRBJ2-5 | TRBV20-1 | TGCAGTGCTAGAGCTCGAGCGGGGGGGAAGGAGACCCAGTACTTC | CSARARAGGKETQYF
- | - | TRBJ1-2 | TRBV29-1 | TGCAGCGCGTTGGTGGAGGGGGGCTACACCTTC | CSALVEGGYTF
many | TRBD1 | TRBJ2-1 | TRBV20-1 | TGCAGTGCTAGGGGACAGTTGAGCCACAATGAGCAGTTCTTC | CSARGQLSHNEQFF
- | - | TRBJ2-3 | TRBV5-1 | TGCGCCAGCAGCTTGCCGGGCGCCGGCGCAGATACGCAGTATTTT | CASSLPGAGADTQYF
many | - | TRBJ1-1 | TRBV7-2 | TGTGCCAGCAGCGCCCAGCCCGGACAGATGAACACTGAAGCTTTCTTT | CASSAQPGQMNTEAFF
few | - | TRBJ1-1 | TRBV7-8 | TGTGCCAGCAGCATTAAACAGGGAGGGGGGACTGAAGCTTTCTTT | CASSIKQGGGTEAFF
- | - | TRBJ1-5 | TRBV29-1 | TGCAGCGTCCTCCGGGCGGTGGGGCAGCCCCAGCATTTT | CSVLRAVGQPQHF
many | - | TRBJ2-5 | TRBV6-1 | TGTGCCAGCAGTGCCAGGACAGTTCAAGAGACCCAGTACTTC | CASSARTVQETQYF
once | TRBD1 | TRBJ2-3 | TRBV27 | TGTGCCAGCAGTTTTGGAACAGGGGCACCCACAGATACGCAGTATTTT | CASSFGTGAPTDTQYF
- | - | TRBJ2-3 | TRBV4-1 | TGCGCCAGCAGCCACCCTGCCCGGACAGTGGCTAGCACAGATACGCAGTATTTT | CASSHPARTVASTDTQYF
- | - | TRBJ1-1 | TRBV28 | TGTGCCAGCCGAAACCCGGTTATAAACACTGAAGCTTTCTTT | CASRNPVINTEAFF
many | TRBD2 | TRBJ2-3 | TRBV11-2 | TGTGCCAGCAGCCCACTTCTAGCGGGGGTGGATACGCAGTATTTT | CASSPLLAGVDTQYF
- | - | TRBJ1-1 | TRBV6-2/TRBV6-3 | TGTGCCAGCAGTGCCACTAGGTGGGAAGCTTTCTTT | CASSATRWEAFF
- | - | TRBJ2-2 | TRBV6-2/TRBV6-3 | TGTGCCAGCAGCGGGACCTCGAACACCGGGGAGCTGTTTTTT | CASSGTSNTGELFF
- | - | TRBJ2-3 | TRBV7-9 | TGTGCCAGCAGCTTCCGGTTGGAGGCGGATACGCAGTATTTT | CASSFRLEADTQYF
- | - | TRBJ1-5 | TRBV20-1 | TGCAGTGCTAGTTACGTGAGACAGCAATCCTTGAGCAATCAGCCCCAGCATTTT | CSASYVRQQSLSNQPQHF
- | - | TRBJ2-2 | TRBV6-2/TRBV6-3 | TGTGCCAGCATCAGGGCGGGCACCGGGGAGCTGTTTTTT | CASIRAGTGELFF
many | - | TRBJ2-6 | TRBV7-9 | TGTGCCAGCAGCTTGAACAGGGTTACACCACTTATCGGAGCCAACGTCCTGACTTTC | CASSLNRVTPLIGANVLTF
few | - | TRBJ2-5 | TRBV6-5 | TGTGCCAGCAGGGAACGGACACGAACAGATACGCAGTACTTC | CASRERTRTDTQYF
- | - | TRBJ1-2 | TRBV7-6 | TGTGCCAGCAGCCCACATCTTGACGGGAGTGATGGCTACACCTTC | CASSPHLDGSDGYTF
- | TRBD1 | TRBJ2-5 | TRBV20-1 | TGCAGTGCTGCTGCCGGGGACAGGGGGAGCAAGACCCAGTACTTC | CSAAAGDRGSKTQYF
- | - | TRBJ1-1 | TRBV12-5 | TGTGCTAGTGGTCAAGGGAATCCGGGGCCCATGAACACTGAAGCTTTCTTT | CASGQGNPGPMNTEAFF
many | - | TRBJ2-5 | TRBV2 | TGTGCCAGCAGGATTTATGGGGAGACCCAGTACTTC | CASRIYGETQYF
many | TRBD2 | TRBJ2-3 | TRBV5-1 | TGCGCCAGCGATAAGCGGGGGCGGGGCACAGATACGCAGTATTTT | CASDKRGRGTDTQYF
few | - | TRBJ1-1 | TRBV4-3 | TGCGCCAGCAGCCAAGTTAGGGGTCGTTCTGGAGCTTTCTTT | CASSQVRGRSGAFF
many | - | TRBJ1-4 | TRBV5-5 | TGTGCCAGCAGCCCCTACCGGGGAGATAATGAAAAACTGTTTTTT | CASSPYRGDNEKLFF
many | TRBD1 | TRBJ2-6 | TRBV7-2 | TGTGCCAGCAGCTCAGGGGGTCCCGGGATCTCTGGGGCCAACGTCCTGACTTTC | CASSSGGPGISGANVLTF
many | - | TRBJ2-5 | TRBV7-9 | TGTGCCAGCAGCCCCCCGGGGGTGGGCAAAGAGACCCAGTACTTC | CASSPPGVGKETQYF
many | TRBD2 | TRBJ2-3 | TRBV7-6 | TGTGCCAGCAGCCCAAAGGGAGGGATAGCGGGGGGTTACACAGATACGCAGTATTTT | CASSPKGGIAGGYTDTQYF
many | TRBD2 | TRBJ2-7 | TRBV5-5 | TGTGCCAGCAGCCCGGGACTAGCCTCGTACTTC | CASSPGLASYF
few | - | TRBJ1-2 | TRBV2 | TGTGCCAGCAGTACCGGAGATGGGGGCTACACCTTC | CASSTGDGGYTF
many | - | TRBJ2-3 | TRBV20-1 | TGCAGTGCTAGAGATGCACTAGAGGAGATCACAGATACGCAGTATTTT | CSARDALEEITDTQYF
many | TRBD1 | TRBJ2-5 | TRBV5-1 | TGCGCCAGCAGCACCTTCTCGCCGGGACAGGGGGCGGGGGAGACCCAGTACTTC | CASSTFSPGQGAGETQYF
many | TRBD1 | TRBJ1-1 | TRBV12-3/TRBV12-4 | TGTGCCAGCAGTACGCACGGGACAGGGGACACTGAAGCTTTCTTT | CASSTHGTGDTEAFF
few | TRBD1 | TRBJ1-1 | TRBV5-1 | TGCGCCAGCAGCTTGGGCTCAGGGGGCGCGAGCACTGAAGCTTTCTTT | CASSLGSGGASTEAFF
- | - | TRBJ1-6 | TRBV12-3/TRBV12-4 | TGTGCCAGCAGACGGCAAAGGGGTTCACCCCTCCACTTT | CASRRQRGSPLHF
- | - | TRBJ2-7 | TRBV7-9 | TGTGCCAGCAGCTTAGTCAGTCTGGACAGCAGATACGAGCAGTACTTC | CASSLVSLDSRYEQYF
many | TRBD1 | TRBJ1-2 | TRBV5-1 | TGCGCCAGCACTCCAGGGGGGTGGCCCCCAGGCTACACCTTC | CASTPGGWPPGYTF
many | TRBD1 | TRBJ2-1 | TRBV7-3 | TGTGCCAGCAGCACGATAGGGACAGGGGATGAGCAGTTCTTC | CASSTIGTGDEQFF
few | TRBD1 | TRBJ2-5 | TRBV20-1 | TGCAGTGCTAGCAATGACCGGGACAGGGCCCAAGAGACCCAGTACTTC | CSASNDRDRAQETQYF